This TCR beta chain was found in a study of CD8 T cells in ankylosing spondylitis. Study-wide points: Disease-linked clones had a CD8+ phenotype and relatively low frequency in peripheral blood.

The CDR3 sequence is 16 residues long. Trimming removed 4 bases from V and 5 bases from J; junction bases left unmatched: 9. TCRdb redid the calling of the 5' RACE reads with MiXCR, one entry per CDR3 protein. The sample records more than 150,000 distinct CDR3 sequences, approximately 18% being singletons. This clonotype was found many times. Its target is unknown. Sequencing used blood, either unsorted or a sorted T cell fraction (not recorded which). The V call is TRBV12-3 or TRBV12-4, the J call TRBJ2-1, with 9 bases lining up with TRBD1. The TCR sequence derives from a male donor under 30 with ankylosing spondylitis or in good health (not recorded which). CDR3 in DNA: TGTGCCAGCAGTTCCTCGCGGACAGGGGAGGACAATGAGCAGTTCTTC. Amino acid sequence: CASSSSRTGEDNEQFF.